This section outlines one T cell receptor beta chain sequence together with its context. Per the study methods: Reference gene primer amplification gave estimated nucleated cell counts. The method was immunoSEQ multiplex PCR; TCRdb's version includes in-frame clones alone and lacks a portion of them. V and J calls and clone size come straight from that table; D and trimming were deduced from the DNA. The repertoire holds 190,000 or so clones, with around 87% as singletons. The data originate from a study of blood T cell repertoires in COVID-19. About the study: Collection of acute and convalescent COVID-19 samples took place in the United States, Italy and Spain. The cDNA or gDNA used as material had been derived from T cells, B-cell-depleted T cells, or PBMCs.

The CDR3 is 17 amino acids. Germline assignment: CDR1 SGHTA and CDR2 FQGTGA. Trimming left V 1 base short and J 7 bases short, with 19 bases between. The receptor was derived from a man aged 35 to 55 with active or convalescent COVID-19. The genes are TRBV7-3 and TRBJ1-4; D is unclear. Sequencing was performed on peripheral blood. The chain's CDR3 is CASSLRGREEFGEKLFF. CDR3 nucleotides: TGTGCCAGCAGCTTAAGAGGACGGGAGGAGTTCGGTGAAAAACTGTTTTTT.